This T cell receptor beta chain was retrieved from a study of OX40 agonist ivuxolimab in advanced cancers. Study context: Patients treated during dose escalation were battling hepatocellular carcinoma, melanoma, renal cell or head and neck cancer.

Samples were taken at baseline and on day 1 of cycles 4 and 7. The protocol was immunoSEQ multiplex PCR, while the TCRdb copy is restricted to in-frame clones and leaves out a portion. The data hold about 110,000 clones, with around 90% observed a single time. The sequencing here drew on CD4+ or CD8+ T cells sorted from blood, taken in a trial of the OX40 agonist ivuxolimab. This receptor was identified in an adult with an advanced solid tumor such as melanoma, head and neck, liver or kidney cancer.

CDR3 sequence (DNA): TGTGCCAGCAGTTGGACAGGGGTGGCGGGCTACACCTTC. The encoded protein is CASSWTGVAGYTF. The chain has TRBV6-1 and TRBJ1-2; 9 bases map to TRBD1. The trim removed 5 bases at V and 8 bases at J, leaving 6 bases unmatched. CDR3 length equals 13 residues. Germline lookup yields CDR1 MNHNS and CDR2 SASEGT.